The 8 T cell receptor beta chains below all came from one sample that was sequenced in a study of cytomegalovirus exposure and HLA in healthy donors. Libraries were prepared by immunoSEQ multiplex PCR; TCRdb keeps only in-frame clonotypes and omits some of them. The sample consists of fewer than 60,000 clones, roughly 87% of them appearing once. Input material: PBMCs. These receptors were taken from a woman younger than 30 in good health and CMV-seronegative.

The CDR3, as DNA: TGTGCCAGCAGTTCCAGGGGGCCCAATCAGCCCCAGCATTTT. This sequence encodes CASSSRGPNQPQHF. V is TRBV27 and J is TRBJ1-5; 8 bases are shared with TRBD1. This CDR3 spans 14 amino acids. Germline CDR1 and CDR2: MNHEY and SMNVEV (reference sequence). J was trimmed by 3 bases and V by 4 bases; bases with no gene match: 2.

DNA of the CDR3: TGTGCCAGCAAGGGGGGGTCCTACGAGCAGTACTTC. Its protein product is CASKGGSYEQYF. The V call is TRBV28, the J call TRBJ2-7; perhaps TRBD2 as D (7 bases). Germline V gene sequence: CDR1 MDHEN, CDR2 SYDVKM. V shed 7 bases and J shed 1 base, with 8 bases lying between them. The CDR3 has 12 amino acids.

The chain combines TRBV7-6 with TRBJ1-4, with TRBD1 identical over 7 bases. CDR1 is SGHVS and CDR2 is FNYEAQ in the germline V gene. J was trimmed by 3 bases and V by 5 bases; bases with no gene match: 9. The CDR3 runs 16 residues. The CDR3 coding sequence is TGTGCCAGCAGCCCGATTAGCAGGGGGGCTAATGAAAAACTGTTTTTT. It yields the protein CASSPISRGANEKLFF.

This chain uses TRBV30 with TRBJ2-7; D is unresolved. The CDR3 has 11 amino acids. Trimming took off 4 bases at V and 0 bases at J, with 4 bases between the two ends. Germline assignment: CDR1 GTSNPN and CDR2 SVGIG (reference sequence). CDR3 region: CAWTGSYEQYF. CDR3 DNA sequence: TGTGCCTGGACAGGCTCCTACGAGCAGTACTTC. Based on the CDR3 plus reference TRBV30 and TRBJ2-7, the full variable domain is SQTIHQWPATLVQPVGSPLSLECTVEGTSNPNLYWYRQAAGRGLQLLFYSVGIGQISSEVPQNLSASRPQDRQFILSSKKLLLSDSGFYLCAWTGSYEQYFGPGTRLTVT.

The chain couples TRBV19 to TRBJ2-7, with 7 bases identical to TRBD2. This CDR3 contains 14 residues. J gave up 7 bases and V 3 bases, and 9 bases lay outside the gene matches. Germline CDR1 and CDR2: LNHDA and SQIVND (reference sequence). CDR3 loop: CASSIPVGGREQYF. DNA of the CDR3: TGTGCCAGTAGTATTCCCGTGGGGGGGAGGGAGCAGTACTTC.

The chain uses TRBV6-6 and TRBJ2-1, with D perhaps matching TRBD2 (6 bases). CDR3 length equals 14 residues. Germline V lookup: CDR1 MNHNY, CDR2 SVGAGI (reference sequence). The ends were cut back, 7 bases at V and 0 bases at J, with 10 bases in the middle. CDR3 loop: CASTTSSSYNEQFF. CDR3 in DNA: TGTGCCAGCACTACTAGCAGCTCCTACAATGAGCAGTTCTTC.

The chain links TRBV27 to TRBJ2-1, with 11 bases fitting TRBD2. This CDR3 contains 16 residues. The germline gives CDR1 MNHEY, CDR2 SMNVEV (reference sequence). Trimming removed 0 bases from V and 9 bases from J; junction bases left unmatched: 7. CDR3 residues: CASSLSFTSGRSEQFF. Here the CDR3 DNA reads TGTGCCAGCAGTTTATCGTTTACTAGCGGGAGAAGTGAGCAGTTCTTC.

This chain links TRBV4-1 with TRBJ2-1, with TRBD1 matching over 11 bases. Germline trimming cut 5 bases from V and 6 bases from J; bases unmatched to any gene: 9. The germline V gene has CDR1 MGHRA and CDR2 YSYEKL. The CDR3 is 16 amino acids. CDR3 nucleotide sequence: TGCGCCAGCAGCTTGGGAGGGACAGGGGGAATCAATGAGCAGTTCTTC. Protein: CASSLGGTGGINEQFF.